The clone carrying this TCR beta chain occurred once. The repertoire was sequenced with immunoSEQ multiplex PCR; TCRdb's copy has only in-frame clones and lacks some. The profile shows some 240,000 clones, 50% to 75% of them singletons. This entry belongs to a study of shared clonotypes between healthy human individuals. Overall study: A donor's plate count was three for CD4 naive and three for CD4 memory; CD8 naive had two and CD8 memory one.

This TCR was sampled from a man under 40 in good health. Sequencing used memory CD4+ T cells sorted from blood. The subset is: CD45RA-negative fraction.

CDR3 coding DNA: TGTGCCAGTACGAAACCGGGACAGGGGAGCACAGATACGCAGTATTTT. It yields the protein CASTKPGQGSTDTQYF. The chain joins TRBV7-9 to TRBJ2-3; TRBD1 aligns across 10 bases. CDR3 length: 16 amino acids. Germline assignment: CDR1 SEHNR and CDR2 FQNEAQ (reference sequence). V lost 9 bases to trimming and J lost 0 bases; unmatched junction nucleotides: 9.